The 9 T cell receptor beta chains below come from one sample, sequenced in a study of T cell responses to AZD1222 COVID-19 vaccine. Assay: immunoSEQ multiplex PCR; the TCRdb copy retains only in-frame clones and omits some. The data show some 85,000 clones, roughly nine tenths seen once. The sample was peripheral blood, taken on day 0 of AZD1222 vaccination. The receptors here all came from an adult in good health.

This clone was seen a few times. This sequence joins TRBV2 and TRBJ1-2; D uncertain. Deletions cut 3 bases from V and 7 bases from J, with 9 bases between. There are 12 residues in the CDR3. Germline V CDR1 and CDR2: SNHLY, FYNNEI. In DNA form, the CDR3 reads TGTGCCAGCAGTGAGGTGAAGGGTGGCTACACCTTC. This gives the protein CASSEVKGGYTF.

The rearrangement joins TRBV6-5 to TRBJ1-5; a weak D match, TRBD1 (6 bases). With 8 bases removed from V and 5 bases from J, the gap between germline ends came to 13 bases. Germline CDR1 is MNHEY and CDR2 is SVGAGI. The CDR3 runs to 13 residues. The CDR3 protein is CASSGATHQPQHF. Written as DNA, the CDR3 is TGTGCCAGCTCGGGGGCCACTCATCAGCCCCAGCATTTT.

The chain employs TRBV12-5 and TRBJ1-1; TRBD1 aligns across 9 bases. The CDR3 covers 15 residues. V lost 2 bases, J lost 5 bases, and 6 bases stayed unmatched. Germline V CDR1 and CDR2: LGHNT, FRNRAP. The CDR3, as DNA: TGTGCTAGTGGTTTGAACAGGGGGCGGGAAACTGAAGCTTTCTTT. It encodes CASGLNRGRETEAFF.

The rearrangement links TRBV3-1 (or the pseudogene TRBV3-2) to TRBJ1-2; D is perhaps TRBD1 (5 bases). The CDR3 sequence is 17 residues long. Trimming removed 0 bases from V and 4 bases from J, with 18 bases in between. Germline V gene sequence: CDR1 LGHDT, CDR2 YNNKEL (reference sequence). This CDR3 reads CASSQDPCGAIGYGYTF. The CDR3 bases are TGTGCCAGCAGCCAAGACCCCTGTGGGGCCATCGGCTATGGCTACACCTTC.

Here the CDR3 reads CATSLGRDRGAGTGELFF. The DNA for the CDR3 is TGTGCCACCAGCTTAGGTCGGGACAGGGGCGCGGGGACCGGGGAGCTGTTTTTT. The gene calls are TRBV15 and TRBJ2-2, with 10 nucleotides matching TRBD1. V dropped 5 bases and J dropped 5; count of bases not matched to a gene: 14. CDR3 size: 18 residues. Germline V CDR1 and CDR2: LNHNV, YYDKDF (reference sequence).

The genes are TRBV12-3 or TRBV12-4 and TRBJ1-2; 7 nucleotides line up with TRBD1. V shed 5 bases, J shed 4 bases, and the junction held 4 bases outside the gene matches. This CDR3 is 13 amino acids long. Written as DNA, the CDR3 is TGTGCCAGCAGTAACCGGGACAGCTATGGCTACACCTTC. Its translation: CASSNRDSYGYTF.

The chain uses TRBV10-3 and TRBJ1-2, with D maybe TRBD1 (5 bases). V was shortened by 6 bases and J by 6 bases, with 8 bases between the two germline ends. The CDR3 is 11 residues long. Germline V gene data show CDR1 as ENHRY and CDR2 as SYGVKD. The CDR3 region has the DNA TGTGCCATCAGCGGAGGGGATGGCTACACCTTC. This gives the protein CAISGGDGYTF.

The J gene is TRBJ2-2, the V gene TRBV7-9, with D unclear. Trimming stripped 10 bases from V and 6 bases from J, with 21 bases between. Germline lookup yields CDR1 SEHNR and CDR2 FQNEAQ (reference sequence). CDR3 length equals 15 residues. The CDR3, as DNA: TGTGCCACCACCCCGGCCGTACCCAAACCCGGGGAGCTGTTTTTT. Amino acids: CATTPAVPKPGELFF.

DNA of the CDR3: TGTGCCAGCAGTTTAATAGCGGGAAACACAGATACGCAGTATTTT. Residues: CASSLIAGNTDTQYF. This rearrangement joins TRBV28 to TRBJ2-3, with 8 bases fitting TRBD2. CDR1 and CDR2 (germline): MDHEN, SYDVKM. The CDR3 spans 15 residues. V dropped 2 bases and J dropped 2; count of bases not matched to a gene: 3.